This TCR beta chain was recorded in a study of T-cell reconstitution after alpha-beta-depleted transplantation in children. V was trimmed by 4 bases and J by 10 bases, leaving 13 bases between them. Germline V gene sequence: CDR1 MGHDK, CDR2 SYGVNS. The CDR3 sequence is 12 residues long. Unique molecular identifiers tagged the TCRbeta library. TCRdb independently ran MiXCR on the PCR reads; one entry per CDR3 protein. The sample comprises some 550,000 distinct CDR3 sequences, approximately 20% of which are singletons, and 2.5% to 3.5% rests with the top ten. The sequencing used PBMCs from the stem cell graft donor, collected from the stem cell graft. The TCR sequence derives from a human donor who donated a stem cell graft to a child with acute lymphoblastic leukemia. This chain connects TRBV25-1 to TRBJ1-2; D unresolved. The chain's CDR3 is CASSGPFGVYTF. The DNA for the CDR3 is TGTGCCAGCAGTGGACCCTTCGGGGTCTACACCTTC.